The clone carrying this T cell receptor (beta chain) has a handful of counts. The CDR3 spans 11 residues. CDR1 and CDR2 from the germline V gene are SGHRS and YFSETQ. Trimming stripped 4 bases from V and 1 base from J, with 2 bases between. The data were obtained in a study of blood T cell repertoires in COVID-19. The wider study: Spain, Italy and the United States supplied samples that represented acute and convalescent COVID-19.

Authors' data handling: Reference gene primer amplification gave nucleated cell count estimates. The data were produced by immunoSEQ multiplex PCR, yet TCRdb's version contains in-frame clones alone and is incomplete. Clone size and the V and J calls come from that table; the DNA yielded D and trimming. The sample includes some 180,000 clones, approximately 83% of them seen just once. The chain uses TRBV5-1 and TRBJ2-5; D is undetermined. This TCR was recovered from a man between 70 and 80 years old with active or convalescent COVID-19. Specimen: peripheral blood. The CDR3 loop is CASSLQETQYF. The CDR3 DNA follows: TGCGCCAGCAGCCTCCAAGAGACCCAGTACTTC.